This TCR beta chain was observed in a study of response to subunit inactivated influenza vaccine. This clonotype was found many times. CDR1 is SGHVS, CDR2 FQNEAQ, per germline. With V trimmed by 5 bases and J by 2 bases, 17 bases remained unmatched. There are 20 residues in the CDR3. TCRdb reprocessed the RT-PCR reads with MiXCR, giving one entry per CDR3 protein. The sample lists roughly 650,000 distinct CDR3 sequences; 12% to 15% were seen once. The TCR sequence derives from a man aged 50 to 59 who received an inactivated influenza vaccine. V gene TRBV7-8 combines with J gene TRBJ2-1, with 11 bases aligning to TRBD2. The sample here was PBMCs from blood, taken 14 to 15 days before vaccination. The CDR3 spells CASSPLLASGRRRTYNEQFF. The CDR3 region has the DNA TGTGCCAGCAGCCCCCTCTTAGCTAGCGGGAGGAGGCGCACCTACAATGAGCAGTTCTTC.